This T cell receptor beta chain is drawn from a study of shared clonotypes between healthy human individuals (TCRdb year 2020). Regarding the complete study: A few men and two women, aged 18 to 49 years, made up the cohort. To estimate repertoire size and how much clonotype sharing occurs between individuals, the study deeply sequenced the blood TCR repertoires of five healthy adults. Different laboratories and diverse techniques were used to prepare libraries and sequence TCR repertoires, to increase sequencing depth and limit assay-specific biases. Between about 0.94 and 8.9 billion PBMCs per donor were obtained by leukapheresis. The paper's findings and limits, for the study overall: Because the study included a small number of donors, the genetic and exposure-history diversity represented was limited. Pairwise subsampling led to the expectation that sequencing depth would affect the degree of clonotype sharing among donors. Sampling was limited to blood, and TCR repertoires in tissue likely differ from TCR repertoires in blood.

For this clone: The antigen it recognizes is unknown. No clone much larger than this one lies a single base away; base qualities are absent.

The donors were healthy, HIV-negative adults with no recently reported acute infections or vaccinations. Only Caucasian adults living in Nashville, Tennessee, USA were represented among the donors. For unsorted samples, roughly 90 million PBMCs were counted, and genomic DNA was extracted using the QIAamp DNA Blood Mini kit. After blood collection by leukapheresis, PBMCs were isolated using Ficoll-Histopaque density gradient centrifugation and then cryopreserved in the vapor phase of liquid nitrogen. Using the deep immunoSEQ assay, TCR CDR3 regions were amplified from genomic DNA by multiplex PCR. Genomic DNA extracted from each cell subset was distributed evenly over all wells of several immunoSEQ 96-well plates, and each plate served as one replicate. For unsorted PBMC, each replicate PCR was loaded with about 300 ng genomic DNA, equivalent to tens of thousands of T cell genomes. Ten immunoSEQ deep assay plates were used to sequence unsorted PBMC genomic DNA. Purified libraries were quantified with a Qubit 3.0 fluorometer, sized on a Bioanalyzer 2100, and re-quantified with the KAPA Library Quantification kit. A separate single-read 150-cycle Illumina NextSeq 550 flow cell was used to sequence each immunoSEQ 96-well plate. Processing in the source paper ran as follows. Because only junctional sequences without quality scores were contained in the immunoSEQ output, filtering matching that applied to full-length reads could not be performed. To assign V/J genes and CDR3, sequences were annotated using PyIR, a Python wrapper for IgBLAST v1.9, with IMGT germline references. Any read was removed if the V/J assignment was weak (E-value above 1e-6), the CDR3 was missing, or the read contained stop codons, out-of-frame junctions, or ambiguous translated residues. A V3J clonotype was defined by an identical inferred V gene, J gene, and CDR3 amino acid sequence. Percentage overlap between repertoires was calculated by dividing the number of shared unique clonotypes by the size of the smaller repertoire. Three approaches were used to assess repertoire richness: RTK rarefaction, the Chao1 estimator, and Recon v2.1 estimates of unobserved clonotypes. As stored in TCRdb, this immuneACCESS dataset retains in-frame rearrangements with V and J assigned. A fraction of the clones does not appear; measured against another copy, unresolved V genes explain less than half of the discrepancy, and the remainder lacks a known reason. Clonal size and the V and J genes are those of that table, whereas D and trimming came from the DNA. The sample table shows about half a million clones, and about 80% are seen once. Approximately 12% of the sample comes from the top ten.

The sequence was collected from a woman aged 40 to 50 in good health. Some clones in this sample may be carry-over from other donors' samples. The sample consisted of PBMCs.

The CDR3: CASLGVDYGYTF. The bases read TGTGCCAGTTTAGGCGTTGACTATGGCTACACCTTC. In this chain, TRBV28 is recombined with TRBJ1-2, with the identity of the D gene unclear. Via the germline V gene, CDR1 is MDHEN and CDR2 SYDVKM. Its CDR3 holds 12 amino acids, cysteine through phenylalanine. Only CDR3 DNA remains: 36 bases, in frame from the first base. A distance of 11 bases separates the germline ends of V and J, which lose 9 bases and 3 bases respectively.